This TCR beta chain appears in the sequencing data of a study of T cell changes during pregnancy in multiple sclerosis. The germline CDR1 and CDR2 sequences are MGHDK and SYGVNS. V lost 0 bases and J lost 4, with 15 bases in between. There are 16 residues in the CDR3. This table comes from immunoSEQ multiplex PCR, and its TCRdb copy is limited to in-frame clones, with some not included. The sample carries roughly 60,000 clones, more than 85% recorded once. The chain combines TRBV25-1 with TRBJ1-2; no reliable D call. Sequencing used peripheral blood, obtained before pregnancy. The receptor comes from a female donor with multiple sclerosis, enrolled in a pregnancy study. CDR3 loop: CASSEYRGGPIYGYTF. In DNA, the CDR3 is TGTGCCAGCAGTGAATATAGAGGAGGTCCGATCTATGGCTACACCTTC.